These 23 T cell receptor beta chains were all obtained from the same sample, sequenced in a study of shared clonotypes between healthy human individuals. Assay: immunoSEQ multiplex PCR; the TCRdb copy retains only in-frame clones and omits some. The top ten clones hold roughly 1% of a sample with roughly 2,000,000 clones, approximately 95% of them seen once. Positively selected for CCR7, the CD45RO-negative cells used as naive CD8 cells excluded terminally differentiated effector memory CD45RA+ cells. Sample: naive CD8+ T cells sorted from blood. The receptor source for this set is a man younger than 35 in good health.

This chain joins TRBV19 and TRBJ1-5; the D gene is possibly TRBD1 (6 bases). CDR1 and CDR2 from the germline V gene are LNHDA and SQIVND (reference sequence). Trimming took 5 bases from V and 7 from J, leaving 21 bases between them. This CDR3 is 16 amino acids long. The CDR3 DNA follows: TGTGCCAGTAGTGGAGTGGGGCAGGGGAGAGGACAGCCCCAGCATTTT. This sequence encodes CASSGVGQGRGQPQHF.

The chain recombines TRBV11-2 with TRBJ2-5; unclear D gene. V shed 3 bases and J shed 1 base, with 15 bases lying between them. Germline lookup yields CDR1 SGHAT and CDR2 FQNNGV. This CDR3 is built from 16 residues. The CDR3 DNA is TGTGCCAGCAGCTTCGAATGGATGGTTGGCCAAGAGACCCAGTACTTC. Translating it yields CASSFEWMVGQETQYF. The whole variable domain, filled in from reference TRBV11-2 and TRBJ2-5, reads EAGVAQSPRYKIIEKRQSVAFWCNPISGHATLYWYQQILGQGPKLLIQFQNNGVVDDSQLPKDRFSAERLKGVDSTLKIQPAKLEDSAVYLCASSFEWMVGQETQYFGPGTRLLVL.

A remark on this clone: The same CDR3 also results from other DNA sequences found in this sample. V and J are TRBV6-1 and TRBJ2-7, with a tentative D call TRBD2 (5 bases). The CDR3 length is 13 residues. Trimming cost V 3 bases and J 3 bases, with 9 bases left between them. Germline-derived CDR1 and CDR2 are MNHNS and SASEGT. The CDR3 sequence: CASSEGADYEQYF. The CDR3 coding sequence is TGTGCCAGCAGTGAGGGAGCAGACTACGAGCAGTACTTC.

The genes are TRBV7-9 and TRBJ2-1, with 12 bases identical to TRBD2. Unmatched junction bases numbered 6, after V lost 4 bases and J lost 5 bases. Per germline, CDR1 SEHNR and CDR2 FQNEAQ (reference sequence). The CDR3 spans 16 residues. The CDR3 region is CASSSWTSGENNEQFF. DNA of the CDR3: TGTGCCAGCAGCTCATGGACTAGCGGGGAAAACAATGAGCAGTTCTTC.

The V call is TRBV7-9, the J call TRBJ2-7; the D gene could be TRBD1 or TRBD2 (5 bases each). From germline, CDR1 is SEHNR and CDR2 FQNEAQ (reference sequence). CDR3 length: 16 residues. Trimming removed 1 base at V and 0 bases at J, with 13 bases between. CDR3 protein: CASSLGWGPSSYEQYF. The DNA of the CDR3 is TGTGCCAGCAGCTTAGGTTGGGGACCCAGCTCCTACGAGCAGTACTTC.

The chain links TRBV5-6 to TRBJ2-1; unclear D gene. With 0 bases removed from V and 10 bases from J, the gap between germline ends came to 8 bases. CDR3 length: 12 amino acids. CDR1 and CDR2 from the germline V gene are SGHDT and YYEEEE. CDR3 protein: CASSLGLIEQFF. The CDR3 DNA reads as TGTGCCAGCAGCTTGGGCCTTATAGAGCAGTTCTTC.

The rearrangement joins TRBV7-6 to TRBJ2-1; TRBD2 aligns across 14 bases. The germline CDR1 and CDR2 sequences are SGHVS and FNYEAQ. The length of the CDR3 is 13 residues. The CDR3 loop is CASGTSGSDEQFF. CDR3 nucleotide sequence: TGTGCTTCCGGGACTAGCGGGAGTGATGAGCAGTTCTTC. Filled out from reference TRBV7-6 and TRBJ2-1, the complete variable domain reads GAGVSQSPRYKVTKRGQDVALRCDPISGHVSLYWYRQALGQGPEFLTYFNYEAQQDKSGLPNDRFSAERPEGSISTLTIQRTEQRDSAMYRCASGTSGSDEQFFGPGTRLTVL.

This chain links TRBV27 with TRBJ2-2; tentative D call: TRBD1 (6 bases). The CDR3 is 16 amino acids. The V gene's germline CDR1 is MNHEY and CDR2 SMNVEV (reference sequence). Trimming took 5 bases from V and 0 from J, leaving 13 bases between them. The DNA of the CDR3 is TGTGCCAGCAGTCCGACAGGAATTTCGAACACCGGGGAGCTGTTTTTT. Residues: CASSPTGISNTGELFF.

The rearrangement links TRBV7-6 to TRBJ2-5; TRBD2 is a possible D gene (11 bases). V shed 5 bases and J shed 5 bases, with 39 bases lying between them. The germline gives CDR1 SGHVS, CDR2 FNYEAQ. This CDR3 spans 22 amino acids. The CDR3 loop is CASSTDPRQGAIAGGPLETQYF. The CDR3 DNA sequence: TGTGCCAGCAGCACGGACCCACGACAGGGGGCCATAGCGGGAGGGCCGCTGGAGACCCAGTACTTC.

On this clone itself: The same CDR3 can be traced to other DNA sequences in this sample. The rearrangement uses TRBV5-6 and TRBJ2-7, with 11 bases identical to TRBD2. This CDR3 contains 14 residues. CDR1 is SGHDT and CDR2 is YYEEEE in the germline V gene. After removal of 0 bases from V and 6 bases from J, the junction contained 2 bases not matched to a gene. The CDR3 sequence is CASSLGLAGFEQYF. The CDR3 nucleotides read TGTGCCAGCAGCTTGGGACTAGCGGGATTCGAGCAGTACTTC.

The genes are TRBV7-9 and TRBJ1-2; the D gene is possibly TRBD1 (5 bases). This CDR3 comprises 14 residues. V shed 5 bases and J shed 3 bases, with 13 bases lying between them. Germline CDR1 reads SEHNR; CDR2 reads FQNEAQ (reference sequence). The CDR3 sequence: CASSPTDRYYGYTF. As DNA, the CDR3 is TGTGCCAGCAGCCCCACCGACAGATACTATGGCTACACCTTC.

The J gene is TRBJ2-7, the V gene TRBV6-6; D is undetermined. From germline, CDR1 is MNHNY and CDR2 SVGAGI (reference sequence). CDR3 size: 14 residues. Trimming pared 0 bases from V and 3 bases from J, leaving 9 bases between. The CDR3 DNA reads TGTGCCAGCAGTTACTCGCCAGCAGACTACGAGCAGTACTTC. Protein: CASSYSPADYEQYF.

The chain recombines TRBV7-2 with TRBJ2-7; D might be TRBD2 (6 bases). This CDR3 is built from 13 residues. V was shortened by 1 base and J by 4 bases, with 8 bases between the two germline ends. CDR1 SGHTA and CDR2 FQGNSA come from the germline V gene. This CDR3 reads CASSLGGEYEQYF. CDR3 in DNA: TGTGCCAGCAGCTTAGGCGGGGAGTACGAGCAGTACTTC.

This clone has only one observation. The DNA of the CDR3 is TGTGCCAGCACCCGGGGGCAGGGGAGGGACACTGAAGCTTTCTTT. Translated, it gives CASTRGQGRDTEAFF. V usage is TRBV7-9 and J usage is TRBJ1-1, with D possibly being TRBD1 (6 bases). The CDR3 runs 15 residues. CDR1 SEHNR and CDR2 FQNEAQ come from the germline V gene (reference sequence). V gave up 7 bases and J gave up 3 bases, with 18 bases separating them. The full variable domain, completed using reference TRBV7-9 and TRBJ1-1, is DTGVSQNPRHKITKRGQNVTFRCDPISEHNRLYWYRQTLGQGPEFLTYFQNEAQLEKSRLLSDRFSAERPKGSFSTLEIQRTEQGDSAMYLCASTRGQGRDTEAFFGQGTRLTVV.

The V and J genes are TRBV11-2 and TRBJ2-3, with D perhaps TRBD2 (6 bases). Germline loops: CDR1 SGHAT, CDR2 FQNNGV. The V gene lost 4 bases and the J gene lost 2 bases, with 19 bases spanning the gap. The CDR3 runs to 17 residues. CDR3 nucleotide sequence: TGTGCCAGCAGCTACCCTAATCGGGAGCCCGACACAGATACGCAGTATTTT. Amino acid sequence: CASSYPNREPDTDTQYF.

The J gene is TRBJ2-5, the V gene TRBV5-6; the match to TRBD2 covers 7 bases. With V trimmed by 0 bases and J by 2 bases, 7 bases remained unmatched. Germline-derived CDR1 and CDR2 are SGHDT and YYEEEE. CDR3 length: 16 residues. The CDR3 here is CASSLAENSGQETQYF. CDR3 sequence (DNA): TGTGCCAGCAGCTTGGCCGAGAATAGCGGGCAAGAGACCCAGTACTTC. The entire variable domain, with the rest obtained from reference TRBV5-6 and TRBJ2-5, is as follows: DAGVTQSPTHLIKTRGQQVTLRCSPKSGHDTVSWYQQALGQGPQFIFQYYEEEERQRGNFPDRFSGHQFPNYSSELNVNALLLGDSALYLCASSLAENSGQETQYFGPGTRLLVL.

The rearrangement uses TRBV4-1 and TRBJ2-7, with 7 bases that match TRBD1. V was clipped by 0 bases and J by 3 bases; unmatched bases: 5. The germline V gene has CDR1 MGHRA and CDR2 YSYEKL. The CDR3 has 15 amino acids. CDR3: CASSQDRQGFYEQYF. CDR3 coding DNA: TGCGCCAGCAGCCAAGACCGACAGGGCTTCTACGAGCAGTACTTC.

The chain couples TRBV4-2 to TRBJ2-5; tentatively, D is TRBD1 (5 bases). The CDR3 is 19 amino acids. CDR1 and CDR2 (germline): LGHNA, YNFKEQ. The V end lost 0 bases, the J end lost 4 bases, and 24 bases lay between the germline ends. CDR3 residues: CASSQETLTLGRGGETQYF. The CDR3 coding sequence is TGTGCCAGCAGCCAAGAGACCCTTACCTTGGGGCGCGGTGGAGAGACCCAGTACTTC.

The rearrangement joins TRBV9 to TRBJ2-5; weak D call: TRBD1 (7 bases). The germline gives CDR1 SGDLS, CDR2 YYNGEE. V lost 4 bases to trimming and J lost 4 bases, with 17 bases between them. The CDR3 covers 15 residues. The CDR3 protein is CASSYSTQGGETQYF. The CDR3 DNA follows: TGTGCCAGCAGCTACTCGACGCAGGGGGGAGAGACCCAGTACTTC.

The chain links TRBV4-3 to TRBJ1-2; tentatively, D is TRBD1 (5 bases). The CDR3 has 14 residues. Germline V gene data show CDR1 as LGHNA and CDR2 as YSLEER. V dropped 0 bases and J dropped 8 bases, with 13 bases sitting between them. The CDR3 here is CASSQDRTGSGYTF. CDR3 coding DNA: TGCGCCAGCAGCCAAGATCGCACAGGAAGCGGCTACACCTTC.

V is TRBV6-7 and J is TRBJ2-7, with 9 bases identical to TRBD1. TRBV6-7 has ORF status, its function being uncertain. The trim removed 0 bases at V and 1 base at J, leaving 4 bases unmatched. The CDR3 contains 16 residues. The CDR3 sequence is CASSYSRGQGSYEQYF. CDR3 DNA: TGTGCCAGCAGTTACTCGCGGGGACAGGGTTCCTACGAGCAGTACTTC.

V and J are TRBV15 and TRBJ2-7; D is possibly TRBD1 or TRBD2 (5 bases each). The ends were cut back, 0 bases at V and 3 bases at J, with 15 bases in the middle. CDR1 and CDR2 from the germline V gene are LNHNV and YYDKDF (reference sequence). The CDR3 extends over 16 amino acids. The CDR3: CATSRDLGVGNYEQYF. In DNA form, the CDR3 reads TGTGCCACCAGCAGAGATTTGGGGGTGGGGAACTACGAGCAGTACTTC.

V usage is TRBV7-3 and J usage is TRBJ2-6; no definite D call. V dropped 4 bases and J dropped 2 bases, with 12 bases sitting between them. The CDR3 has 16 residues. Germline V CDR1 and CDR2: SGHTA, FQGTGA. The CDR3 loop reads CASSSYGRAGANVLTF. The CDR3 DNA follows: TGTGCCAGCAGCTCGTACGGCAGAGCTGGGGCCAACGTCCTGACTTTC.